These T cell receptor beta chains were read from a single sample in a study of human T cells and chemical hapten exposure. Each CDR3 protein gets one entry after TCRdb re-called the RACE reads with MiXCR. The profile covers nearly 110,000 distinct CDR3 sequences, with more than 10% appearing a single time and over 1.5% taken by the ten largest. The material was whole blood, obtained in connection with sensitization to the hapten diphenylcyclopropenone (DPC). The receptors shown here come from a woman between 50 and 59 years old with alopecia areata. Some clones in this sample may be carry-over from other donors' samples. The CDR3 runs from the conserved cysteine through the conserved F or W. A D gene is named only where the DNA matches it firmly. Clone size is given for some rows only: seen once, a few or many times, or a class if the clone is expanded.

j_gene: TRBJ2-1
d_gene: TRBD2
len: 15
abundance: many
v_gene: TRBV5-1
CDR3nt: TGCGCCAGCAGCCCCACTACCGCGGGGGGGAATGAGCAGTTCTTC
CDR3aa: CASSPTTAGGNEQFF

j_gene: TRBJ1-1
d_gene: -
len: 12
abundance: many
v_gene: TRBV28
CDR3nt: TGTGCCACCTGGGGAGGGTCCACTGAAGCTTTCTTT
CDR3aa: CATWGGSTEAFF

j_gene: TRBJ2-7
d_gene: -
len: 14
abundance: few
v_gene: TRBV18
CDR3nt: TGTGCCAGCTCCCTCCGAGGAACGGGTTACGAGCAGTACTTC
CDR3aa: CASSLRGTGYEQYF

j_gene: TRBJ2-1
d_gene: TRBD2
len: 16
abundance: -
v_gene: TRBV7-8
CDR3nt: TGTGCCAGCAGCGGGGCGACTAGCGGGAGTCTAAATGAGCAGTTCTTC
CDR3aa: CASSGATSGSLNEQFF

j_gene: TRBJ2-7
d_gene: TRBD1
len: 13
abundance: -
v_gene: TRBV28
CDR3nt: TGTGCCAGCACCCGGACAGGGATCTACGAGCAGTACTTC
CDR3aa: CASTRTGIYEQYF

j_gene: TRBJ2-3
d_gene: -
len: 15
abundance: few
v_gene: TRBV19
CDR3nt: TGTGCCAGTAGAATAGGTGGGAGAGGCGCAGATACGCAGTATTTT
CDR3aa: CASRIGGRGADTQYF

j_gene: TRBJ2-1
d_gene: -
len: 15
abundance: few
v_gene: TRBV14
CDR3nt: TGTGCCAGCAGCCAAGGAGGAATACCCTACAATGAGCAGTTCTTC
CDR3aa: CASSQGGIPYNEQFF

j_gene: TRBJ1-5
d_gene: TRBD1
len: 12
abundance: few
v_gene: TRBV29-1
CDR3nt: TGCAGCGTGGAGACAGGGAATCAGCCCCAGCATTTT
CDR3aa: CSVETGNQPQHF

j_gene: TRBJ2-5
d_gene: -
len: 13
abundance: many
v_gene: TRBV18
CDR3nt: TGTGCCAGCTCACCCCCGGGCCAAGAGACCCAGTACTTC
CDR3aa: CASSPPGQETQYF

j_gene: TRBJ2-5
d_gene: TRBD2
len: 17
abundance: -
v_gene: TRBV12-3/TRBV12-4
CDR3nt: TGTGCCAGCAGTCCGACGACTAGCGGGAGGGCAAGAGGGACCCAGTACTTC
CDR3aa: CASSPTTSGRARGTQYF

j_gene: TRBJ2-3
d_gene: TRBD1
len: 14
abundance: -
v_gene: TRBV3-1
CDR3nt: TGTGCCAGCAGACCCGGGACAGGGGTAGATACGCAGTATTTT
CDR3aa: CASRPGTGVDTQYF

j_gene: TRBJ2-3
d_gene: -
len: 18
abundance: -
v_gene: TRBV5-1
CDR3nt: TGCGCCAGCAGCAAACCTCCGGCACGAGGATGGAGCACAGATACGCAGTATTTT
CDR3aa: CASSKPPARGWSTDTQYF

j_gene: TRBJ1-2
d_gene: -
len: 16
abundance: -
v_gene: TRBV7-2
CDR3nt: TGTGCCAGCAGCTTTGCCGAGTGGGGCGGTACCTATGGCTACACCTTC
CDR3aa: CASSFAEWGGTYGYTF

j_gene: TRBJ1-1
d_gene: TRBD1
len: 14
abundance: few
v_gene: TRBV4-1
CDR3nt: TGCGCCAGCAGCCAGCCCACAGGGGGCACTGAAGCTTTCTTT
CDR3aa: CASSQPTGGTEAFF

j_gene: TRBJ2-5
d_gene: -
len: 16
abundance: many
v_gene: TRBV11-2
CDR3nt: TGTGCCAGCAGCTTGTTACACCTGGGACGGGTGGGGACCCAGTACTTC
CDR3aa: CASSLLHLGRVGTQYF

j_gene: TRBJ2-1
d_gene: -
len: 15
abundance: -
v_gene: TRBV28
CDR3nt: TGTGCCAGCAGTTTTGCTAGGAGCTCCTACAATGAGCAGTTCTTC
CDR3aa: CASSFARSSYNEQFF

j_gene: TRBJ2-5
d_gene: TRBD2
len: 16
abundance: -
v_gene: TRBV7-6
CDR3nt: TGTGCCAGCAGACCGAATAGCGGGGGGCCTCCAGAGACCCAGTACTTC
CDR3aa: CASRPNSGGPPETQYF

j_gene: TRBJ2-1
d_gene: -
len: 14
abundance: few
v_gene: TRBV28
CDR3nt: TGTGCCAGCAGTTTATGGGGGACCTACAATGAGCAGTTCTTC
CDR3aa: CASSLWGTYNEQFF

j_gene: TRBJ1-6
d_gene: TRBD1
len: 13
abundance: few
v_gene: TRBV2
CDR3nt: TGTGCCAGCACCGGGACAGCTAATTCACCCCTCCACTTT
CDR3aa: CASTGTANSPLHF

j_gene: TRBJ1-3
d_gene: -
len: 13
abundance: -
v_gene: TRBV20-1
CDR3nt: TGCAGTGCTACCAGGGTAGCTGGAAACACCATATATTTT
CDR3aa: CSATRVAGNTIYF

j_gene: TRBJ1-6
d_gene: TRBD1
len: 15
abundance: few
v_gene: TRBV28
CDR3nt: TGTGCCAGCACCACCCCCGGGACAGGGGTTTCACCCCTCCACTTT
CDR3aa: CASTTPGTGVSPLHF

j_gene: TRBJ1-4
d_gene: -
len: 12
abundance: few
v_gene: TRBV3-1
CDR3nt: TGTGCCAGCAGCCAAGAAGGGCCGAAACTGTTTTTT
CDR3aa: CASSQEGPKLFF

j_gene: TRBJ1-5
d_gene: TRBD1
len: 15
abundance: -
v_gene: TRBV3-1
CDR3nt: TGTGCCAGCAGGAATACGACAGGGGTAAATCAGCCCCAGCATTTT
CDR3aa: CASRNTTGVNQPQHF

j_gene: TRBJ2-5
d_gene: -
len: 14
abundance: few
v_gene: TRBV7-2
CDR3nt: TGTGCCAGCAGCATTGGGGGTACAGGAGAGACCCAGTACTTC
CDR3aa: CASSIGGTGETQYF

j_gene: TRBJ1-6
d_gene: TRBD1
len: 13
abundance: few
v_gene: TRBV28
CDR3nt: TGTGCCAGCAGTCTGCAGGGGGATTCACCCCTCCACTTT
CDR3aa: CASSLQGDSPLHF

j_gene: TRBJ2-1
d_gene: TRBD1
len: 16
abundance: many
v_gene: TRBV6-1
CDR3nt: TGTGCCAGCAGTGCCCGTGGGACAGGGCTTAGGAATGAGCAGTTCTTC
CDR3aa: CASSARGTGLRNEQFF

j_gene: TRBJ2-7
d_gene: -
len: 14
abundance: -
v_gene: TRBV11-2
CDR3nt: TGTGCCAGCAGCTTAGACGTCAGACAGTACGAGCAGTACTTC
CDR3aa: CASSLDVRQYEQYF

j_gene: TRBJ1-6
d_gene: -
len: 15
abundance: few
v_gene: TRBV6-2/TRBV6-3
CDR3nt: TGTGCCAGCAATTCGGGGGCAGCACCTATTTCACCCCTCCACTTT
CDR3aa: CASNSGAAPISPLHF

j_gene: TRBJ1-6
d_gene: TRBD1
len: 14
abundance: few
v_gene: TRBV7-2
CDR3nt: TGTGCCAGCAGTTTTCGGGACAGCTATTCACCCCTCCACTTT
CDR3aa: CASSFRDSYSPLHF

j_gene: TRBJ2-5
d_gene: -
len: 14
abundance: -
v_gene: TRBV10-1
CDR3nt: TGCGCCAGCAGTGATGGCAGTACTCAAGAGACCCAGTACTTC
CDR3aa: CASSDGSTQETQYF

j_gene: TRBJ1-1
d_gene: -
len: 16
abundance: many
v_gene: TRBV10-3
CDR3nt: TGTGCCATCAGTGTAGATGGGGTTGTGATGAACACTGAAGCTTTCTTT
CDR3aa: CAISVDGVVMNTEAFF

j_gene: TRBJ1-1
d_gene: -
len: 13
abundance: -
v_gene: TRBV12-3/TRBV12-4
CDR3nt: TGTGCCAGCAGTTTTGGGGGGGGCACTGAAGCTTTCTTT
CDR3aa: CASSFGGGTEAFF

j_gene: TRBJ2-7
d_gene: TRBD2
len: 15
abundance: few
v_gene: TRBV5-1
CDR3nt: TGCGCCAGCAGCGCACTAGCGGTCGGTGGGGACGAGCAGTACTTC
CDR3aa: CASSALAVGGDEQYF

j_gene: TRBJ1-5
d_gene: -
len: 16
abundance: few
v_gene: TRBV7-8
CDR3nt: TGTGCCAGCAGCTTAGTACGGACCCTTAGCAATCAGCCCCAGCATTTT
CDR3aa: CASSLVRTLSNQPQHF

j_gene: TRBJ2-5
d_gene: -
len: 13
abundance: many
v_gene: TRBV28
CDR3nt: TGTGCCAGCAGTCCCGCCAATGAAGAGACCCAGTACTTC
CDR3aa: CASSPANEETQYF

j_gene: TRBJ2-5
d_gene: TRBD2
len: 16
abundance: few
v_gene: TRBV19
CDR3nt: TGTGCCAGTACCACAGGGACTAGCGGGGGAAAAGAGACCCAGTACTTC
CDR3aa: CASTTGTSGGKETQYF

j_gene: TRBJ1-1
d_gene: -
len: 14
abundance: -
v_gene: TRBV28
CDR3nt: TGTGCCAGCAGTTCGATGAGGGGCAACACTGAAGCTTTCTTT
CDR3aa: CASSSMRGNTEAFF

j_gene: TRBJ2-7
d_gene: TRBD1
len: 14
abundance: once
v_gene: TRBV5-4
CDR3nt: TGTGCCAGCAGCCTGGGACAGGGCCTTTACGAGCAGTACTTC
CDR3aa: CASSLGQGLYEQYF

j_gene: TRBJ1-5
d_gene: TRBD1
len: 14
abundance: -
v_gene: TRBV27
CDR3nt: TGTGCCAGCAGTTTAGACAGGGGGGCTCAGCCCCAGCATTTT
CDR3aa: CASSLDRGAQPQHF

j_gene: TRBJ2-1
d_gene: -
len: 13
abundance: -
v_gene: TRBV7-9
CDR3nt: TGTGCCAGCAGCGTTCGAGGGAACGATGAGCAGTTCTTC
CDR3aa: CASSVRGNDEQFF

j_gene: TRBJ2-5
d_gene: -
len: 14
abundance: few
v_gene: TRBV7-9
CDR3nt: TGTGCCAGCAGCTTAGCGGAGGGCCGGGAGACCCAGTACTTC
CDR3aa: CASSLAEGRETQYF

j_gene: TRBJ2-3
d_gene: -
len: 15
abundance: -
v_gene: TRBV7-9
CDR3nt: TGTGCCAGCAGCCGGACGCAGGCGAGGACAGATACGCAGTATTTT
CDR3aa: CASSRTQARTDTQYF

j_gene: TRBJ2-4
d_gene: -
len: 16
abundance: few
v_gene: TRBV28
CDR3nt: TGTGCCAGCAGTTTATGGGGGGGATCGGCCAAAAACATTCAGTACTTC
CDR3aa: CASSLWGGSAKNIQYF

j_gene: TRBJ1-2
d_gene: TRBD1
len: 15
abundance: many
v_gene: TRBV7-9
CDR3nt: TGTGCCAGCAGCTTGTCCCGCGGACAGGGGAATGGCTACACCTTC
CDR3aa: CASSLSRGQGNGYTF

j_gene: TRBJ2-7
d_gene: -
len: 14
abundance: many
v_gene: TRBV11-2
CDR3nt: TGTGCCAGCAGCTTTGGCGGGCGGTCCTACGAGCAGTACTTC
CDR3aa: CASSFGGRSYEQYF

j_gene: TRBJ1-1
d_gene: TRBD1
len: 14
abundance: -
v_gene: TRBV5-1
CDR3nt: TGCGCCAGCAGCCAAAGGACAGGGAGCGCTGAAGCTTTCTTT
CDR3aa: CASSQRTGSAEAFF

j_gene: TRBJ2-3
d_gene: -
len: 14
abundance: -
v_gene: TRBV7-2
CDR3nt: TGTGCCAGCGGGAGAGGCGGGCACACAGATACGCAGTATTTT
CDR3aa: CASGRGGHTDTQYF

j_gene: TRBJ1-1
d_gene: -
len: 13
abundance: -
v_gene: TRBV5-1
CDR3nt: TGCGCCAGCAGCAACCAGGACACGGGTGAAGCTTTCTTT
CDR3aa: CASSNQDTGEAFF